The sequence of this T cell receptor beta chain was determined in a study of T cells in localized non-small cell lung cancer. Study observations and caveats: Measurement of T cell clonality placed uninvolved adjacent lung highest, above the level in tumor. Adjacent lung was found to contain a median about 60 of the top 100 tumor clones.

The method was immunoSEQ multiplex PCR; TCRdb's version includes in-frame clones alone and lacks a portion of them. This sample has roughly 1,500 clones, with approximately 30% found just once. Regarding this clone: Its antigen is not known.

With V trimmed by 2 bases and J by 11 bases, 4 bases remained unmatched. Germline values: CDR1 MNHGY, CDR2 SAAAGT. This CDR3 is 15 amino acids long. V gene TRBV6-8 combines with J gene TRBJ2-2; 14 nucleotides agree with TRBD2. This receptor was identified in a man aged 35-75 years with stage II squamous cell lung carcinoma. This specimen consisted of normal lung tissue next to the tumor, obtained before any cancer treatment. CDR3 loop: CASSYGTSGGQELFF. CDR3 bases: TGTGCCAGCAGTTACGGGACTAGCGGGGGCCAAGAGCTGTTTTTT.